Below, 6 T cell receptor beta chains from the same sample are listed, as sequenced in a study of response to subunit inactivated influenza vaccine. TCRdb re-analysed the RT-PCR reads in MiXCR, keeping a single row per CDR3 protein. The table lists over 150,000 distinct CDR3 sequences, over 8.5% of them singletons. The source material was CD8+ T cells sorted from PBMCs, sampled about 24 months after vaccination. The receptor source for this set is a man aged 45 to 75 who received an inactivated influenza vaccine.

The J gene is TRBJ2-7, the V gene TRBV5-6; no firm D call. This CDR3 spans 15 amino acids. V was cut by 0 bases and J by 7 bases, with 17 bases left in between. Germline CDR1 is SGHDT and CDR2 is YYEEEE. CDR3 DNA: TGTGCCAGCAGCTTGGGGACCACACCCTACGTGGAGCAGTACTTC. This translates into CASSLGTTPYVEQYF.

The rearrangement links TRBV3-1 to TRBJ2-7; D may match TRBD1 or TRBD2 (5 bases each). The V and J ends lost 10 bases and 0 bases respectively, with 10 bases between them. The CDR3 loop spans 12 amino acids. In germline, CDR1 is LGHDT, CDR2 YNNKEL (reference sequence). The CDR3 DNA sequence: TGTGCCACTAGGGACGACTCCTACGAGCAGTACTTC. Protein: CATRDDSYEQYF.

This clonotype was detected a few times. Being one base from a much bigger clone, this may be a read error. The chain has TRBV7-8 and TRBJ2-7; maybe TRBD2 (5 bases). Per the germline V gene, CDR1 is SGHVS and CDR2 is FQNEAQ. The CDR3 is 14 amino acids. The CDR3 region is CAGSGGGFLNEQYF. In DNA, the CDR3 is TGTGCCGGCAGCGGAGGCGGATTCCTAAACGAGCAGTACTTC.

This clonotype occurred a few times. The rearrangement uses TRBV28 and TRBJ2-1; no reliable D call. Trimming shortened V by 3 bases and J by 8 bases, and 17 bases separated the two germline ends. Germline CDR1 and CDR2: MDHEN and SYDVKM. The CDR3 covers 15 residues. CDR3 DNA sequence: TGTGCCAGCAGTTTGAGTAGCTTAACGTCGGATGAGCAGTTCTTC. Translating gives CASSLSSLTSDEQFF.

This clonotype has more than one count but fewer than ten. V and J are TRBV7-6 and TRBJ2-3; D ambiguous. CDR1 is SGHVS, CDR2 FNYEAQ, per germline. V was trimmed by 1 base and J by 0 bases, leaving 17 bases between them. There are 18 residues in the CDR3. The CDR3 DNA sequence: TGTGCCAGCAGCTTAGGTCCCATGAAAGGACCTAGCACAGATACGCAGTATTTT. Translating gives CASSLGPMKGPSTDTQYF.

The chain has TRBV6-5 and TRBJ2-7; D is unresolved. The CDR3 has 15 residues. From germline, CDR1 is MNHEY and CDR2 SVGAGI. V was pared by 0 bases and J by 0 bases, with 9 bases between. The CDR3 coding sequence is TGTGCCAGCAGTTACTCGGTCGGCGGCTCCTACGAGCAGTACTTC. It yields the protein CASSYSVGGSYEQYF.